This T cell receptor beta chain is from a study of cytomegalovirus exposure and HLA in healthy donors. This CDR3 spans 17 amino acids. The germline V gene has CDR1 LNHNV and CDR2 YYDKDF (reference sequence). Between the trimmed V and J ends, which lost 1 base and 2 bases, there was a span of 18 bases. 13 Jbeta primers and 60 Vbeta primers were used for the PCR. Assay: immunoSEQ multiplex PCR; the TCRdb copy retains only in-frame clones and omits some. The data hold approximately 150,000 clones, with roughly 78% observed a single time. Material: PBMCs. The chain employs TRBV15 and TRBJ2-7, with D tentatively TRBD1 (6 bases). The sequence was obtained from a woman aged 45-59 years in good health and CMV-seropositive. The CDR3 bases are TGTGCCACCAGCAGAGGGAGGTCCGTAGGGGGTACCTACGAGCAGTACTTC. Its translation: CATSRGRSVGGTYEQYF.